Following are 10 T cell receptor beta chains from one sample sequenced in a study of T cell repertoires in cytomegalovirus infection. TCRdb re-called the reads through MiXCR, storing one row per CDR3 protein. The sample has 450,000 to 650,000 distinct CDR3 sequences; about a quarter are singletons. Sequencing was done on a sample of PBMCs. All receptors come from a human donor in good health (CMV status not recorded). Some clones in this sample may be carry-over from other donors' samples.

In its sample, this clonotype was seen a few times. The V and J genes are TRBV6-7 and TRBJ1-1; D not certain. TRBV6-7 is an open reading frame whose function is uncertain. Trimming took 5 bases from V and 11 from J, leaving 12 bases between them. The CDR3 is made up of 11 amino acids. This chain's CDR3 is CASSEPGGAFF. The CDR3 nucleotides read TGTGCCAGCAGTGAACCGGGTGGGGCTTTCTTT.

The J gene is TRBJ2-3, the V gene TRBV20-1, with a possible D match to TRBD2 (5 bases). The CDR3 totals 13 residues. Trimming left V 4 bases short and J 0 bases short, with 8 bases between. The germline V gene encodes CDR1 DFQATT and CDR2 SNEGSKA (reference sequence). The CDR3 reads CSANRGSTDTQYF. The CDR3 DNA is TGCAGTGCTAATCGGGGTAGCACAGATACGCAGTATTTT.

This chain joins TRBV29-1 and TRBJ1-1, with D unresolved. Germline V gives CDR1 SQVTM, CDR2 ANQGSEA. CDR3 size: 13 residues. Between the trimmed V and J ends, which lost 7 bases and 3 bases, there was a span of 15 bases. CDR3 nucleotides: TGCAGCGGACTTTCACATTGGGACACTGAAGCTTTCTTT. Protein: CSGLSHWDTEAFF.

This clonotype was picked up many times. The chain recombines TRBV12-3 or TRBV12-4 with TRBJ1-2; the D gene is possibly TRBD1 (6 bases). V was clipped by 6 bases and J by 0 bases, with 14 bases between them. The CDR3 runs 15 residues. The CDR3 DNA reads as TGTGCCAGCAGCCCACAGGGAGGCGCTAACTATGGCTACACCTTC. Residues: CASSPQGGANYGYTF.

This clonotype was observed at least ten times. This chain connects TRBV7-2 to TRBJ2-5; 7 bases agree with TRBD2. Germline trimming cut 6 bases from V and 1 base from J; bases unmatched to any gene: 8. The CDR3 is 15 residues long. Germline V gene lookup returns CDR1 SGHTA and CDR2 FQGNSA. CDR3 sequence: CASRISGLPQETQYF. CDR3 nucleotides: TGTGCCAGCAGAATTTCGGGACTACCCCAAGAGACCCAGTACTTC.

V usage is TRBV2 and J usage is TRBJ2-1; 8 bases are shared with TRBD2. Germline CDR1 is SNHLY and CDR2 is FYNNEI. V dropped 1 base and J dropped 5; count of bases not matched to a gene: 1. This CDR3 is 14 amino acids long. The CDR3 sequence is CASSEGGGNNEQFF. The CDR3 DNA reads as TGTGCCAGCAGTGAAGGCGGGGGGAACAATGAGCAGTTCTTC.

This clonotype was counted ten times or more. This chain connects TRBV7-2 to TRBJ2-1; perhaps TRBD2 as D (6 bases). Germline V CDR1 and CDR2: SGHTA, FQGNSA. The CDR3 has 15 amino acids. V dropped 1 base and J dropped 3 bases, with 10 bases sitting between them. The CDR3 sequence: CASSLVAGSYNEQFF. The DNA for the CDR3 is TGTGCCAGCAGCTTAGTGGCGGGGAGCTACAATGAGCAGTTCTTC.

This chain joins TRBV7-9 and TRBJ2-1; TRBD1 might be the D (6 bases). The germline CDR1 and CDR2 sequences are SEHNR and FQNEAQ (reference sequence). Trimming stripped 5 bases from V and 7 bases from J, with 18 bases between. The length of the CDR3 is 15 residues. The CDR3 reads CASSKGDQGRNEQFF. The CDR3 region has the DNA TGTGCCAGCAGCAAGGGGGACCAGGGCCGGAATGAGCAGTTCTTC.

This clonotype was found many times. This chain uses TRBV7-2 with TRBJ2-2; 7 bases align to TRBD2. After removal of 2 bases from V and 6 bases from J, the junction contained 15 bases not matched to a gene. The CDR3 sequence is 18 residues long. CDR1 and CDR2 from the germline V gene are SGHTA and FQGNSA. The CDR3 reads CASSLFRLAQASAGELFF. The CDR3 DNA follows: TGTGCCAGCAGCTTATTCCGACTAGCCCAAGCGAGTGCCGGGGAGCTGTTTTTT.

The genes are TRBV20-1 and TRBJ2-7; 10 nucleotides match TRBD2. The junction had 5 bases not matched to a gene; V was cut back by 0 bases and J by 9 bases. Germline CDR1 and CDR2: DFQATT and SNEGSKA (reference sequence). CDR3 length equals 13 residues. The CDR3 DNA reads as TGCAGTGCTAGAGATCGGCTAGCGGGGGCGCAGTACTTC. Amino acids: CSARDRLAGAQYF.